This T cell receptor (beta chain) was captured by sequencing in a study of neoadjuvant nivolumab and ipilimumab in lung cancer. Study findings and constraints: TCR clonality did not significantly correlate with pathologic tumor regression. TCR richness and clonality were higher in tumors than adjacent uninvolved lung.

The data were produced by immunoSEQ multiplex PCR, yet TCRdb's version contains in-frame clones alone and is incomplete. The sample records some 26,000 clones, 82% being singletons. Germline V gives CDR1 MNHEY, CDR2 SVGAGI. Trimming took 6 bases from V and 8 from J, leaving 17 bases between them. CDR3 size: 14 residues. Details on this clone: As yet, its antigen is unknown.

The starting material was tumor tissue, obtained after neoadjuvant nivolumab, alone or with ipilimumab, at or shortly before surgery. The rearrangement joins TRBV6-5 to TRBJ2-1; D unresolved. This receptor was obtained from an adult with non-small cell lung cancer. CDR3 amino acids: CASRGLIRVDEQFF. The CDR3 DNA follows: TGTGCCAGCAGAGGATTGATTCGGGTCGATGAGCAGTTCTTC.